This T cell receptor beta chain was identified during a study of shared clonotypes between healthy human individuals. Background on the study: Three plates were used per donor for CD4 naive, three for CD4 memory, two for CD8 naive and one for CD8 memory.

The split of CD4+ cells yielded CD45RA+ naive and CD45RA-negative memory subsets. The protocol was immunoSEQ multiplex PCR, while the TCRdb copy is restricted to in-frame clones and leaves out a portion. The sample contains millions of clones, more than 90% of which appear only once. A word on this clone: Its antigen is not identified.

The germline V and J ends were trimmed by 1 base and 11 bases, with 5 bases remaining between them. The CDR3 contains 11 residues. The germline V gene has CDR1 MNHNS and CDR2 SASEGT. Study results and limitations: Generation probability values for non-shared clonotypes were lower than those for clonotypes shared by all four donors.

The TCR comes from a man in his late teens or twenties in good health. V is TRBV6-1 and J is TRBJ1-4; D unclear. Sequenced: naive CD4+ T cells sorted from blood. Subset given: CD45RA+ positively selected. The DNA of the CDR3 is TGTGCCAGCAGTGAAGACGCGAAACTGTTTTTT. Translation: CASSEDAKLFF.